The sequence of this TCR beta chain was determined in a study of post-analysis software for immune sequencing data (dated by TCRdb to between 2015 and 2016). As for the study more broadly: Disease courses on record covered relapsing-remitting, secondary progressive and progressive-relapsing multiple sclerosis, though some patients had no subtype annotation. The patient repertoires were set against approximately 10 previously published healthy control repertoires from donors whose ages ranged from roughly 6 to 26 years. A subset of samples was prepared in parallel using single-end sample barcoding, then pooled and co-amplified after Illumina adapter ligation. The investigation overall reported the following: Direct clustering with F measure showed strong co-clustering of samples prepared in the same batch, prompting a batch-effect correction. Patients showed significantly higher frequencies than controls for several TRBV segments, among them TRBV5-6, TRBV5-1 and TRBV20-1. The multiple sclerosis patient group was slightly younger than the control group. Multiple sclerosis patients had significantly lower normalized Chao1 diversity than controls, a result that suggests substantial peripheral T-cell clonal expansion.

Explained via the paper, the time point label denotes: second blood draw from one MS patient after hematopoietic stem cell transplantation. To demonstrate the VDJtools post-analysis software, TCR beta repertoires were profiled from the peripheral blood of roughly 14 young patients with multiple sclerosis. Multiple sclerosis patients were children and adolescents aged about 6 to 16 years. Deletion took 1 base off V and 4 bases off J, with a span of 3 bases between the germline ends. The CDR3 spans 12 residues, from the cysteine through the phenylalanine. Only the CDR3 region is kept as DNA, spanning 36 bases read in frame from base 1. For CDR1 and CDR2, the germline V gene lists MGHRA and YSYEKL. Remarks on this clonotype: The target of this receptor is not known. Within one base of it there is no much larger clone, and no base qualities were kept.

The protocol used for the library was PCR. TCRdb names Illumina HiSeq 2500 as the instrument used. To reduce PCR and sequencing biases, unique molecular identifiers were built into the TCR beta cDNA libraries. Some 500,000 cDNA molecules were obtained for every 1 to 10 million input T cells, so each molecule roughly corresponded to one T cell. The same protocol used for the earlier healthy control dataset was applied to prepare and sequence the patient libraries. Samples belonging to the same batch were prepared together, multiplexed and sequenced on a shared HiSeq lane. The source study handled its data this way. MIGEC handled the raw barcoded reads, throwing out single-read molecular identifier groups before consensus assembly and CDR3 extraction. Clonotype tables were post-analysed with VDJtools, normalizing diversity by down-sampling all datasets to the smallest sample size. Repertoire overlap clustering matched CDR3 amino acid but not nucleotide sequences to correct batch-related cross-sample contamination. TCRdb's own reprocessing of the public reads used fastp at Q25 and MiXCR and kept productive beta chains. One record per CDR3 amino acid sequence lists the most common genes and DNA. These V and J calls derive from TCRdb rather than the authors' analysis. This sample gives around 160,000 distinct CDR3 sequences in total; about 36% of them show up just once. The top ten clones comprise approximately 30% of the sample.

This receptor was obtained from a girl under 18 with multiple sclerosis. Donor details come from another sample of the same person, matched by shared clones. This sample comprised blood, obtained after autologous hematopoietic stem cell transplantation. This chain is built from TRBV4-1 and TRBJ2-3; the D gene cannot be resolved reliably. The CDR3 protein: CASSQVADTQYF. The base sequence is TGCGCCAGCAGCCAAGTAGCAGATACGCAGTATTTT.